A single sample gave rise to the 23 T cell receptor beta chains below, sequenced in a study of T-cell reconstitution after alpha-beta-depleted transplantation in children (dated by TCRdb to about 2016). Libraries came from PCR. The data were produced on an Illumina HiSeq 2500. Molecular barcoding was employed in the preparation of TCR libraries, with unique molecular identifiers being used to normalize TCRbeta repertoire quantification. TCRdb cleaned the public reads at Q25 with fastp, built clones with MiXCR and kept in-frame beta chains. Identical CDR3 protein sequences are pooled into one entry, listed with their most common genes and DNA. Here the sample has around 450,000 distinct CDR3 sequences; roughly 43% occur a single time. Approximately 30% of the sample goes to the ten largest clones. The meaning of the sample's treatment or condition label: allogeneic hematopoietic cell transplantation with graft depleted of TCRalphabeta T cells and CD19 B cells.

The sequences come from PBMCs, collected before TCRalphabeta/CD19-depleted stem cell transplant. The receptors were gathered from a girl aged 2 to 10 with aplastic anemia, due to receive a stem cell transplant.

The rearrangement links TRBV19 to TRBJ2-4; 8 bases line up with TRBD1. The length of the CDR3 is 19 residues. Germline-derived CDR1 and CDR2 are LNHDA and SQIVND (reference sequence). Trimming removed 4 bases from V and 0 bases from J; junction bases left unmatched: 14. The CDR3 loop is CASSKSPGQVLSAKNIQYF. CDR3 DNA: TGTGCCAGTAGTAAATCGCCGGGACAGGTTCTTTCAGCCAAAAACATTCAGTACTTC.

This clonotype was found many times. This sequence joins TRBV7-2 and TRBJ2-7; D gene ambiguous. The germline V and J ends were trimmed by 6 bases and 4 bases, with 7 bases remaining between them. Germline CDR1 and CDR2: SGHTA and FQGNSA. The CDR3 is 11 residues long. DNA of the CDR3: TGTGCCAGCAGTTTGGTTTACGAGCAGTACTTC. It yields the protein CASSLVYEQYF.

This clonotype was counted only a few times. The chain is built from TRBV20-1 and TRBJ1-1; 7 bases line up with TRBD1. Germline V gene data show CDR1 as DFQATT and CDR2 as SNEGSKA (reference sequence). The CDR3 runs to 17 residues. V lost 0 bases to trimming and J lost 1 base; unmatched junction nucleotides: 11. The CDR3 region has the DNA TGCAGTGCTAGAGATGAGAGACAGGGTTCCCCGAACACTGAAGCTTTCTTT. Translating it yields CSARDERQGSPNTEAFF.

The J gene is TRBJ2-4, the V gene TRBV20-1; D possibly corresponds to TRBD1 (6 bases). V lost 2 bases, J lost 4 bases, and 9 bases lay in between. CDR3 size: 13 residues. The germline CDR1 and CDR2 sequences are DFQATT and SNEGSKA (reference sequence). The CDR3: CSARPTGKNIQYF. DNA for the CDR3: TGCAGTGCTAGACCGACAGGAAAAAACATTCAGTACTTC.

This chain uses TRBV20-1 with TRBJ2-3, with 7 bases that match TRBD2. The CDR3 covers 15 residues. With 6 bases clipped from V and 6 bases from J, the junction kept 15 bases outside the gene matches. CDR1 is DFQATT, CDR2 SNEGSKA, per germline (reference sequence). The CDR3 loop is CSAVRKELAWDTQYF. The CDR3 coding sequence is TGCAGTGCCGTTCGGAAGGAACTAGCGTGGGATACGCAGTATTTT.

Ten or more counts support this clonotype. V gene TRBV5-5 combines with J gene TRBJ1-2; tentatively, D is TRBD1 (6 bases). The ends were cut back, 0 bases at V and 5 bases at J, with 11 bases in the middle. Germline V gene lookup returns CDR1 SGHKS and CDR2 YYEKEE (reference sequence). The CDR3 extends over 14 amino acids. CDR3 sequence reads: CASSLERGRYGYTF. CDR3 DNA: TGTGCCAGCAGCTTGGAGCGGGGGCGTTATGGCTACACCTTC.

J is TRBJ2-1 and V is TRBV5-1; 9 bases map to TRBD1. V trimming: 4 bases; J trimming: 0 bases; junction bases outside the gene matches: 2. CDR1 SGHRS and CDR2 YFSETQ come from the germline V gene. The CDR3 is made up of 15 amino acids. The CDR3 DNA reads as TGCGCCAGCAGCGGGGGACAGGGCTCCTACAATGAGCAGTTCTTC. The encoded protein is CASSGGQGSYNEQFF.

V usage is TRBV12-3 or TRBV12-4 and J usage is TRBJ1-1; possible D gene TRBD1, 6 bases. Trimming shortened V by 5 bases and J by 7 bases, and 11 bases separated the two germline ends. This CDR3 is built from 12 residues. Here the CDR3 reads CASSRGGVEAFF. For the CDR3, the DNA is TGTGCCAGCAGTCGAGGGGGGGTTGAAGCTTTCTTT.

This clonotype was seen a handful of times. The chain carries TRBV20-1 and TRBJ2-1; D remains unclear. The CDR3 is 16 amino acids. Germline V gives CDR1 DFQATT, CDR2 SNEGSKA (reference sequence). V gave up 0 bases and J gave up 0 bases, with 12 bases separating them. Here the CDR3 reads CSARELPKSSYNEQFF. Here the CDR3 DNA reads TGCAGTGCTAGAGAGCTACCGAAGAGCTCCTACAATGAGCAGTTCTTC.

The chain couples TRBV5-1 to TRBJ2-1, with 9 bases lining up with TRBD1. CDR1 is SGHRS and CDR2 is YFSETQ in the germline V gene. Trimming took 0 bases from V and 8 from J; bases not matched to a gene: 6. The CDR3 is 15 amino acids. CDR3: CASSLGQGVEHEQFF. In nucleotides, the CDR3 is TGCGCCAGCAGCTTGGGACAGGGGGTAGAACATGAGCAGTTCTTC.

This clonotype was counted a few times. The chain uses TRBV6-5 and TRBJ1-4; unclear D gene. Trimming took off 4 bases at V and 7 bases at J, with 10 bases between the two ends. The CDR3 is made up of 13 amino acids. The germline V gene encodes CDR1 MNHEY and CDR2 SVGAGI. The CDR3 loop is CASSSSDPEKLFF. The CDR3 nucleotides are TGTGCCAGCAGTTCCTCCGACCCTGAAAAACTGTTTTTT.

V gene TRBV6-1 combines with J gene TRBJ2-7, with D hard to call. Germline V gene sequence: CDR1 MNHNS, CDR2 SASEGT. The CDR3 runs to 13 residues. Trimming stripped 8 bases from V and 0 bases from J, with 11 bases between. CDR3: CASGRVSSYEQYF. In nucleotides, the CDR3 is TGTGCCAGCGGCCGTGTGAGCTCCTACGAGCAGTACTTC.

The chain carries TRBV5-1 and TRBJ2-7, with a weak D call TRBD2 (5 bases). Trimming took 3 bases from V and 2 from J, leaving 15 bases between them. Germline V gives CDR1 SGHRS, CDR2 YFSETQ. CDR3 length: 15 amino acids. The CDR3 DNA reads TGCGCCAGCAGCTCAAACGGGGAGCCCGCCTACGAGCAGTACTTC. Encoded protein: CASSSNGEPAYEQYF.

The chain employs TRBV28 and TRBJ1-5; D remains unclear. Germline lookup yields CDR1 MDHEN and CDR2 SYDVKM. The CDR3 has 13 amino acids. Trimming left V 2 bases short and J 6 bases short, with 8 bases between. The CDR3 DNA reads as TGTGCCAGCAGTTTAGATCGGGTTCAGCCCCAGCATTTT. Translated, it gives CASSLDRVQPQHF.

The CDR3 is CASSVASGGSSSYNEQFF. Written as DNA, the CDR3 is TGTGCCAGCAGTGTCGCTAGCGGGGGGTCGAGCTCCTACAATGAGCAGTTCTTC. J is TRBJ2-1 and V is TRBV2, with 11 bases fitting TRBD2. CDR1 is SNHLY, CDR2 FYNNEI, per germline. The CDR3 runs 18 residues. V trimming: 4 bases; J trimming: 0 bases; junction bases outside the gene matches: 8.

This clonotype was observed a few times. V gene TRBV20-1 combines with J gene TRBJ2-1, with no clear D. V was trimmed by 5 bases and J by 10 bases, leaving 9 bases between them. Germline V gives CDR1 DFQATT, CDR2 SNEGSKA (reference sequence). CDR3 length equals 10 residues. CDR3 region: CSAQDGEQFF. Here the CDR3 DNA reads TGCAGTGCTCAGGACGGAGAGCAGTTCTTC.

Concerning this clonotype itself: A much larger clone lies a single base off, so this may be a read error. The rearrangement links TRBV29-1 to TRBJ2-3, with a weak D call TRBD2 (6 bases). The CDR3 has 11 residues. Germline CDR1 and CDR2: SQVTM and ANQGSEA. CDR3 nucleotides: TGCGGCGTTGACGGGGCGGGAACGCAGTATTTT. Protein: CGVDGAGTQYF.

V is TRBV20-1 and J is TRBJ2-1; 12 bases are a match to TRBD2. The germline CDR1 and CDR2 sequences are DFQATT and SNEGSKA (reference sequence). J gave up 9 bases and V 1 base, and 13 bases lay outside the gene matches. The CDR3 totals 17 residues. The CDR3 spells CSARGPLAGGPGSEQFF. Written as DNA, the CDR3 is TGCAGTGCTAGAGGTCCCCTAGCGGGAGGGCCGGGTAGTGAGCAGTTCTTC.

This clonotype was counted between two and nine times. CDR3 protein: CSARPRDSQWETQYF. CDR3 DNA: TGCAGTGCTAGACCCCGGGACTCACAGTGGGAGACCCAGTACTTC. The chain uses TRBV20-1 and TRBJ2-5; possible D gene TRBD2, 6 bases. Germline CDR1 and CDR2: DFQATT and SNEGSKA (reference sequence). V lost 2 bases and J 5 bases, leaving 18 bases between the germline ends. This CDR3 is built from 15 residues.

This clonotype appeared many times. This chain connects TRBV18 to TRBJ2-7, with D tentatively TRBD1 (6 bases). CDR1 and CDR2 (germline): KGHSH, LQKENI. The CDR3 length is 15 residues. Deletions cut 6 bases from V and 5 bases from J, with 20 bases between. CDR3 region: CASSQPPGVANEQYF. The CDR3 DNA is TGTGCCAGCTCCCAACCCCCAGGGGTGGCAAACGAGCAGTACTTC.

V is TRBV6-5 and J is TRBJ1-5, with D unclear. The length of the CDR3 is 17 residues. CDR1 is MNHEY and CDR2 is SVGAGI in the germline V gene. Trimming left V 4 bases short and J 6 bases short, with 22 bases between. CDR3 region: CASSSHSAPNIGQPQHF. The CDR3 nucleotides are TGTGCCAGCAGTTCCCACAGCGCCCCTAACATTGGTCAGCCCCAGCATTTT.

For this clonotype: One junction end does not reproduce the germline sequence, and a read error may be involved. CDR3 amino acids: CASCYSGQPQHF. CDR3 sequence (DNA): TGTGCCAGCTGTTACTCAGGGCAGCCCCAGCATTTT. The chain couples TRBV6-6 to TRBJ1-5; TRBD1 is a possible D gene (5 bases). CDR3 size: 12 residues. Germline assignment: CDR1 MNHNY and CDR2 SVGAGI (reference sequence).

The chain is built from TRBV5-5 and TRBJ1-5; tentative D call: TRBD1 (6 bases). This CDR3 is built from 16 residues. The V gene lost 0 bases and the J gene lost 3 bases, with 13 bases spanning the gap. Germline V gene lookup returns CDR1 SGHKS and CDR2 YYEKEE (reference sequence). CDR3 protein: CASSLEGGANNQPQHF. The CDR3 DNA sequence: TGTGCCAGCAGCTTGGAGGGGGGTGCGAACAATCAGCCCCAGCATTTT.